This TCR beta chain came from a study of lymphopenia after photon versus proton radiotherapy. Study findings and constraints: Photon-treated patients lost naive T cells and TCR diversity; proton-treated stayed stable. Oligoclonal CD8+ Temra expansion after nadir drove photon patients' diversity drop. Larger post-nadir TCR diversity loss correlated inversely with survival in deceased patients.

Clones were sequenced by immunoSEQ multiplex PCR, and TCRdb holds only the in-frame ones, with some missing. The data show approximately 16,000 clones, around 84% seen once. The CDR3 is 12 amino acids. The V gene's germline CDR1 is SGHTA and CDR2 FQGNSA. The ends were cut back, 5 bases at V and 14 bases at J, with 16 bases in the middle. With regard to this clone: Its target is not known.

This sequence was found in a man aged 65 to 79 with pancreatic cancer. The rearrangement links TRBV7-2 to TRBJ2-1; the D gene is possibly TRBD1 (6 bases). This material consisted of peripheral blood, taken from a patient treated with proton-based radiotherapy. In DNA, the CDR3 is TGTGCCAGCAGCCTCGCAGGGGCGAGGGAGTTCTTC. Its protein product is CASSLAGAREFF.